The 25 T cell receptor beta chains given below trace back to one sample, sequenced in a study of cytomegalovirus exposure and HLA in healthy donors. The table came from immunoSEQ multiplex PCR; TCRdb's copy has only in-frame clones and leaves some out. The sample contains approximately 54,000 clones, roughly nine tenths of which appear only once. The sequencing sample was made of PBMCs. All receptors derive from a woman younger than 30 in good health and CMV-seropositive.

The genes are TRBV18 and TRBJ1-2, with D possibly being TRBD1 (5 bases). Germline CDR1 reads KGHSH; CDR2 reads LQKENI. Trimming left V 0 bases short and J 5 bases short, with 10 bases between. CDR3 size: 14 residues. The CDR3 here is CASSPPQGNYGYTF. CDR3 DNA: TGTGCCAGCTCACCACCGCAGGGTAATTATGGCTACACCTTC.

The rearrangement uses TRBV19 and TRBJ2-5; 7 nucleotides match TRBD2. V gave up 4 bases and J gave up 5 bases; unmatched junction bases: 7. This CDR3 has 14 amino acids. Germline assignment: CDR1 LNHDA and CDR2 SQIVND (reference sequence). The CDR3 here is CASSTPAGYETQYF. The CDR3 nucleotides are TGTGCCAGTAGTACCCCAGCGGGGTATGAGACCCAGTACTTC.

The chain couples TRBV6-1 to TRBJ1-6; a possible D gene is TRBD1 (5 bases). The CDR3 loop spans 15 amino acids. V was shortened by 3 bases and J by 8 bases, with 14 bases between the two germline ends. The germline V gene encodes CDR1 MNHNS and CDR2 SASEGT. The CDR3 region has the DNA TGTGCCAGCAGTGAGACTCGGGGGGGATATTCACCCCTCCACTTT. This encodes CASSETRGGYSPLHF.

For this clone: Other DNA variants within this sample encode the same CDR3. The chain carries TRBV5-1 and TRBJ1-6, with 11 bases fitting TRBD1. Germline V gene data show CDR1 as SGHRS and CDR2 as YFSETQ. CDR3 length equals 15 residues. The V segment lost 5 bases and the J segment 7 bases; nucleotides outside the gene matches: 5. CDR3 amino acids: CASRSGTGGNSPLHF. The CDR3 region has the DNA TGCGCCAGCAGATCTGGGACAGGGGGAAATTCACCCCTCCACTTT.

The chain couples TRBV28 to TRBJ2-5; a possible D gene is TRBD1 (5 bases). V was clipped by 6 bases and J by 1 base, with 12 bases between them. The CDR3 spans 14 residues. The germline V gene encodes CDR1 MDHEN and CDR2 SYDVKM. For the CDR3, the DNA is TGTGCCAGCAGGGGTCGCGACAGCCAAGAGACCCAGTACTTC. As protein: CASRGRDSQETQYF.

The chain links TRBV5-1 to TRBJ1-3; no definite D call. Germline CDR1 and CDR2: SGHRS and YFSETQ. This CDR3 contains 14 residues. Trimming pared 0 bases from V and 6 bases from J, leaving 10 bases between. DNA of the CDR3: TGCGCCAGCAGCTTGGGAGGAGTGACAAACACCATATATTTT. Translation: CASSLGGVTNTIYF.

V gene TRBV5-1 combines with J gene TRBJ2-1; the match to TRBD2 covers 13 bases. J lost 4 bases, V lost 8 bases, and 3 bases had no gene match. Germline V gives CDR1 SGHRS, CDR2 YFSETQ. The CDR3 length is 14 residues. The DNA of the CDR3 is TGCGCCAGTAAACTAGCGGGGGGGTACAATGAGCAGTTCTTC. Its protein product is CASKLAGGYNEQFF.

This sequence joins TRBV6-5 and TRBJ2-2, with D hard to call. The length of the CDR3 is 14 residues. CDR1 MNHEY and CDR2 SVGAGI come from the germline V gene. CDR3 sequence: CASWAAHGTGELFF. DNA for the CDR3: TGTGCTTCTTGGGCAGCCCATGGAACCGGGGAGCTGTTTTTT.

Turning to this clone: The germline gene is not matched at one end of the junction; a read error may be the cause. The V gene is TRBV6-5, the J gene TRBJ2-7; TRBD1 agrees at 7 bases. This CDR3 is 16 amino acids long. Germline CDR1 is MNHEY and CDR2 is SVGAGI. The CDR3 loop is CASRYSSTGSSYEQYF. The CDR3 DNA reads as TGTGCCAGCAGATACTCATCGACAGGGTCGTCCTACGAGCAGTACTTC.

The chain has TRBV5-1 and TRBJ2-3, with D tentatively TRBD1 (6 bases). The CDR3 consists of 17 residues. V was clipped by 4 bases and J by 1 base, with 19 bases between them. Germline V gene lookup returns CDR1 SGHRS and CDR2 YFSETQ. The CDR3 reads CASSQRQEGLGTDTQYF. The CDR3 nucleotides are TGCGCCAGCAGCCAAAGACAGGAAGGCCTAGGCACAGATACGCAGTATTTT.

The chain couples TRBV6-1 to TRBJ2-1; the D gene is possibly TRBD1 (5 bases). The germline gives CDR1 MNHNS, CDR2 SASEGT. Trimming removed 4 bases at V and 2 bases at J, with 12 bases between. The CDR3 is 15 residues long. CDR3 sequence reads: CASSVRRVPYNEQFF. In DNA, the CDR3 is TGTGCCAGCAGTGTGCGCAGGGTCCCCTACAATGAGCAGTTCTTC.

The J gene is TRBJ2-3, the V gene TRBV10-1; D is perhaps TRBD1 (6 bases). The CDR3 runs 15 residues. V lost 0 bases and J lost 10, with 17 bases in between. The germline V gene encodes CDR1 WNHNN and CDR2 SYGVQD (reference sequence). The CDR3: CASSESGGSLFSQYF. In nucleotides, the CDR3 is TGCGCCAGCAGTGAGTCTGGGGGCAGTTTATTTTCGCAGTATTTT.

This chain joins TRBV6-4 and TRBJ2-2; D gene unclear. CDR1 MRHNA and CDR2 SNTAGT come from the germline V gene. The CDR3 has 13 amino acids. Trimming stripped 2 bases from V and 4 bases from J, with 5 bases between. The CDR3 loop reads CASSDSVTGELFF. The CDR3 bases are TGTGCCAGCAGTGACAGCGTCACCGGGGAGCTGTTTTTT.

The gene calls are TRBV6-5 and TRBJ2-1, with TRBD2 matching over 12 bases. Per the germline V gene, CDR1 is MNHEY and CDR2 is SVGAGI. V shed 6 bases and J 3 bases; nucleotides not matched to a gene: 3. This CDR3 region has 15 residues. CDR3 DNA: TGTGCCAGCAGCCGGACTAGCGGGGACTACAATGAGCAGTTCTTC. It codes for CASSRTSGDYNEQFF.

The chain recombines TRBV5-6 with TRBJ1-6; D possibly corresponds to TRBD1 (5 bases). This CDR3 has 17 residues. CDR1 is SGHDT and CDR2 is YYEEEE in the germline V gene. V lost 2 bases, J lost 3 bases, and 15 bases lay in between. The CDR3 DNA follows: TGTGCCAGCAGCTTACTGACAGATGGGAACTATAATTCACCCCTCCACTTT. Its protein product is CASSLLTDGNYNSPLHF.

The CDR3, as DNA: TGTGCCATCGGGCAGCACTTCACTGAAGCTTTCTTT. It is translated as CAIGQHFTEAFF. The V and J genes are TRBV10-3 and TRBJ1-1; the D is unclear. The CDR3 is 12 amino acids. Germline CDR1 and CDR2: ENHRY and SYGVKD. Trimming took 8 bases from V and 4 from J, leaving 11 bases between them.

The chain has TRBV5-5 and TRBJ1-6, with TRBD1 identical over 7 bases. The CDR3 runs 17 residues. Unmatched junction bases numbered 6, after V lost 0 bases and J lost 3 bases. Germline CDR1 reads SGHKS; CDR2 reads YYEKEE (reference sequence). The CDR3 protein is CASSLGDSGVYNSPLHF. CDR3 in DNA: TGTGCCAGCAGCTTGGGGGACAGTGGGGTCTATAATTCACCCCTCCACTTT.

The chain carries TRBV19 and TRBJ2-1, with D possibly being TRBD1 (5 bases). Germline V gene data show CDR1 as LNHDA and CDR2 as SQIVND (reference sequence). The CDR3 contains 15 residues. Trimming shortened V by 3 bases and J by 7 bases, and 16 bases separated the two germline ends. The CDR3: CASSMWLEDSNEQFF. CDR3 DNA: TGTGCCAGTAGTATGTGGCTAGAAGACAGTAATGAGCAGTTCTTC.

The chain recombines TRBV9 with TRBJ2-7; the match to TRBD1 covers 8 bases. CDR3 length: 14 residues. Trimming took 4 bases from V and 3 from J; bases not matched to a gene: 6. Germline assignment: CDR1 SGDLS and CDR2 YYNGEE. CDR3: CASSPKTGGYEQYF. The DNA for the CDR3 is TGTGCCAGCAGCCCCAAAACAGGGGGCTACGAGCAGTACTTC.

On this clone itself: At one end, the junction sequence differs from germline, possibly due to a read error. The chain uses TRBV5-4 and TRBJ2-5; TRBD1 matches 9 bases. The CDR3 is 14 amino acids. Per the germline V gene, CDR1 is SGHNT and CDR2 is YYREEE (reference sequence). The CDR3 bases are TGCGCCAGCAGCCAGGGACAGGGTGGCGAGACCCAGTACTTC. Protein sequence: CASSQGQGGETQYF.

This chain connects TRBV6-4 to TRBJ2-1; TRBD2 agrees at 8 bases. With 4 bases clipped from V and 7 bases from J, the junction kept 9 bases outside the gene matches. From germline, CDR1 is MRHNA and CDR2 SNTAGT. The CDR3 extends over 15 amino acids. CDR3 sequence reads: CASSASGGTGNEQFF. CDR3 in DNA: TGTGCCAGCAGTGCGAGCGGGGGTACGGGGAATGAGCAGTTCTTC.

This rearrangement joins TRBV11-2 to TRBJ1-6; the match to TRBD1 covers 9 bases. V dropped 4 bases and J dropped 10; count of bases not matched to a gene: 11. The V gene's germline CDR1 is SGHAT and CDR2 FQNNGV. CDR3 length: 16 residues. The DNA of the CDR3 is TGTGCCAGCAGCTCCGGGACAGGGTTCGAAAACTCACCCCTCCACTTT. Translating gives CASSSGTGFENSPLHF. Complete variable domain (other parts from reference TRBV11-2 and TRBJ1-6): EAGVAQSPRYKIIEKRQSVAFWCNPISGHATLYWYQQILGQGPKLLIQFQNNGVVDDSQLPKDRFSAERLKGVDSTLKIQPAKLEDSAVYLCASSSGTGFENSPLHFGNGTRLTVT.

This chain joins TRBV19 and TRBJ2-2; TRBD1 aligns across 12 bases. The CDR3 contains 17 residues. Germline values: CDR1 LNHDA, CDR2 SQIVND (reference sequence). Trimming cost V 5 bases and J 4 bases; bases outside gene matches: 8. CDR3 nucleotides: TGTGCCAGTAGTCCGTCGGGGACAGGGGGCTTCACCGGGGAGCTGTTTTTT. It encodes CASSPSGTGGFTGELFF.

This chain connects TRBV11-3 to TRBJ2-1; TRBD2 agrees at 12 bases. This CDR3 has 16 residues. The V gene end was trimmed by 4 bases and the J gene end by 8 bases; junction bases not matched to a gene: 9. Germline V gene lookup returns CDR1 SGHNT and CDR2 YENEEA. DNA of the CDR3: TGTGCCAGCAGCTATGGACTAGCGGGACCGTACGATGAGCAGTTCTTC. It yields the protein CASSYGLAGPYDEQFF.

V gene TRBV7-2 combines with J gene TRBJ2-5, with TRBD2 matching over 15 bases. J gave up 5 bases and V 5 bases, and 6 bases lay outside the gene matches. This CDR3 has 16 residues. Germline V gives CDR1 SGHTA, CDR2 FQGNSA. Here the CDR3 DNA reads TGTGCCAGCAGCCTGGGACTAGCGGGGGGCAGGGAGACCCAGTACTTC. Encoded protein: CASSLGLAGGRETQYF.